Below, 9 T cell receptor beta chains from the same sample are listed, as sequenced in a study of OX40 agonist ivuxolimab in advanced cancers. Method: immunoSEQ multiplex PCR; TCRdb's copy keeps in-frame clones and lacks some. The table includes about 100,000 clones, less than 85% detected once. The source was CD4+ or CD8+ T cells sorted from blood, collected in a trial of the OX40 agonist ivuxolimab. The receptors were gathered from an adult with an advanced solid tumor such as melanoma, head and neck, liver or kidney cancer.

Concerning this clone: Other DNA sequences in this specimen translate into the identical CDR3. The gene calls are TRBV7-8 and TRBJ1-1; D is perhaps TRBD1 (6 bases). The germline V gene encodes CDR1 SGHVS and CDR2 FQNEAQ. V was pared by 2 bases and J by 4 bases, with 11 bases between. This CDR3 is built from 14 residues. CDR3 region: CASSLRGWGTEAFF. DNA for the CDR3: TGTGCCAGCAGCTTAAGGGGGTGGGGCACTGAAGCTTTCTTT. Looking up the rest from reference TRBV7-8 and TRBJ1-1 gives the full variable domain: GAGVSQSPRYKVAKRGQDVALRCDPISGHVSLFWYQQALGQGPEFLTYFQNEAQLDKSGLPSDRFFAERPEGSVSTLKIQRTQQEDSAVYLCASSLRGWGTEAFFGQGTRLTVV.

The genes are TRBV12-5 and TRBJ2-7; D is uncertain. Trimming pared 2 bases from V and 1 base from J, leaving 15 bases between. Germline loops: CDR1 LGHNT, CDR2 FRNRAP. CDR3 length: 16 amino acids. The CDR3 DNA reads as TGTGCTAGTGGTTTGACTTCTGGGCAGGCATCCTACGAGCAGTACTTC. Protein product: CASGLTSGQASYEQYF.

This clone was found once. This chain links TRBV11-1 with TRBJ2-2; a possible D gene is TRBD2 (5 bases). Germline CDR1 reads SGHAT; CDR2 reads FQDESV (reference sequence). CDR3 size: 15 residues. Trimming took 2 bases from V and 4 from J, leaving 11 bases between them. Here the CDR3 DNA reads TGTGCCAGCAGCTTATTTCGGGAAGGCACCGGGGAGCTGTTTTTT. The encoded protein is CASSLFREGTGELFF.

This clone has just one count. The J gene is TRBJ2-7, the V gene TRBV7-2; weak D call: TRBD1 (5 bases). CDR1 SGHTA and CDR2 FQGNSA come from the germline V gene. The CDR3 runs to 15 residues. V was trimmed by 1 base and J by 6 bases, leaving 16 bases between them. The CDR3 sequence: CASSLGVGQGSEQYF. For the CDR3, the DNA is TGTGCCAGCAGCTTAGGAGTTGGGCAGGGAAGCGAGCAGTACTTC.

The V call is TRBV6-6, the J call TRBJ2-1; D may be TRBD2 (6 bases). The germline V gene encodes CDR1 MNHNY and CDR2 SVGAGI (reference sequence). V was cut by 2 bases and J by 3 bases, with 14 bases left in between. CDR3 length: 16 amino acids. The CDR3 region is CASSYVVSGVYNEQFF. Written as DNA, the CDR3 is TGTGCCAGCAGTTACGTGGTTAGCGGTGTCTACAATGAGCAGTTCTTC.

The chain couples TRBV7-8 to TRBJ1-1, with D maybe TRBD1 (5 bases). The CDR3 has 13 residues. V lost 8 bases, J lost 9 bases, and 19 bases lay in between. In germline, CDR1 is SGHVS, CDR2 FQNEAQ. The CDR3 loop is CASGFLQAPQAFF. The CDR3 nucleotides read TGTGCCAGCGGATTTCTACAGGCTCCTCAAGCTTTCTTT.

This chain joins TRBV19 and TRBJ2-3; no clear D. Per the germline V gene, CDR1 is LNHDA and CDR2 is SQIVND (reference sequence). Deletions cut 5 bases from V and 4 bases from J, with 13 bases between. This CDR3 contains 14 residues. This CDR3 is CASSGRVVADTQYF. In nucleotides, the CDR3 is TGTGCCAGTAGTGGCCGAGTAGTGGCAGATACGCAGTATTTT. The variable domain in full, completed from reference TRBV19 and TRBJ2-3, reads DGGITQSPKYLFRKEGQNVTLSCEQNLNHDAMYWYRQDPGQGLRLIYYSQIVNDFQKGDIAEGYSVSREKKESFPLTVTSAQKNPTAFYLCASSGRVVADTQYFGPGTRLTVL.

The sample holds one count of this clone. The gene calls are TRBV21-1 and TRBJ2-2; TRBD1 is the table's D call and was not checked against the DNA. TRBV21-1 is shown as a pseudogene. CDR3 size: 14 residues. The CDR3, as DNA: TGTGCCAGCAGCAAAGTCAGGAACACCGGGGAGCTGTTTTTT. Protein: CASSKVRNTGELFF.

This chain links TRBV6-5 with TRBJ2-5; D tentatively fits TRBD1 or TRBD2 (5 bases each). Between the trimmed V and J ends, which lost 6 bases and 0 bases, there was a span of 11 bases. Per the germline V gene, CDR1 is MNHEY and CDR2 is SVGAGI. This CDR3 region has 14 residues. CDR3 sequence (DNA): TGTGCCAGCAGCCCCGGGACCCACCAAGAGACCCAGTACTTC. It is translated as CASSPGTHQETQYF.